Listed below are T cell receptor beta chains from one sample, sequenced in a study of blood T cell repertoires in COVID-19. Generated by immunoSEQ multiplex PCR, the TCRdb table keeps only in-frame clones and is missing some. The sample has about 220,000 clones; roughly 80% are singletons. The sequenced material came from PBMCs or T cells enriched from blood (not recorded which). These receptors all stem from a woman aged 40 to 55 with acute COVID-19. Both conserved end residues are part of each CDR3. The D gene is left open where the match is weak. Some rows have no size entry. The others give once, few or many, or a class for an expanded clone.

size	V	J	D	CDR3	DNA
.	TRBV3-1/TRBV3-2	TRBJ1-3	TRBD1	CASSQGPGTARGDTIYF	TGTGCCAGCAGCCAAGGACCCGGGACAGCCAGGGGGGACACCATATATTTT
.	TRBV6-4	TRBJ2-6	.	CASSKEFSGANVLTF	TGTGCCAGCAGTAAGGAGTTCTCTGGGGCCAACGTCCTGACTTTC
.	TRBV11-1	TRBJ2-7	TRBD1	CASSRDRVSYEQYF	TGTGCCAGCAGCCGGGACAGGGTGTCCTACGAGCAGTACTTC
.	TRBV5-1	TRBJ2-1	TRBD2	CASSPRPATSGTPHEQFF	TGCGCCAGCAGCCCCCGCCCAGCCACTAGCGGGACACCCCATGAGCAGTTCTTC
few	TRBV28	TRBJ1-5	TRBD1	CASTLGTGAGQPQHF	TGTGCCAGCACGCTAGGGACAGGGGCAGGTCAGCCCCAGCATTTT
.	TRBV6-4	TRBJ1-3	.	CASSDSAGNTIYF	TGTGCCAGCAGTGACTCCGCTGGAAACACCATATATTTT
.	TRBV13	TRBJ1-2	TRBD1	CASSFSVGQGYGYTF	TGTGCCAGCAGCTTTTCAGTAGGACAGGGGTATGGCTACACCTTC
.	TRBV6-5	TRBJ1-4	.	CASSYSGGENEKLFF	TGTGCCAGCAGTTACTCGGGTGGGGAGAATGAAAAACTGTTTTTT
.	TRBV28	TRBJ1-5	.	CASSPAGTGGGSNQPQHF	TGTGCCAGCAGTCCCGCCGGGACGGGGGGGGGAAGCAATCAGCCCCAGCATTTT
.	TRBV7-6	TRBJ2-1	.	CASSISGAYNEQFF	TGTGCCAGCAGCATTAGCGGAGCCTACAATGAGCAGTTCTTC
.	TRBV12-5	TRBJ1-1	.	CASGPSPGAEAFF	TGTGCTAGTGGTCCTTCCCCAGGGGCTGAAGCTTTCTTT
.	TRBV4-1	TRBJ2-3	.	CASSQVGGWTLSNTQYF	TGCGCCAGCAGCCAAGTTGGCGGGTGGACCCTGTCGAATACGCAGTATTTT
.	TRBV19	TRBJ1-5	TRBD1	CASSPSTGVLWQPQHF	TGTGCCAGTAGCCCCTCCACAGGGGTGCTATGGCAGCCCCAGCATTTT
.	TRBV11-2	TRBJ1-2	TRBD1	CASSTTGVYGYTF	TGTGCCAGCAGCACGACAGGGGTCTATGGCTACACCTTC
.	TRBV14	TRBJ1-1	.	CAPTLNYRDVNTEAFF	TGTGCCCCCACATTAAATTACAGGGACGTGAACACTGAAGCTTTCTTT
.	TRBV24-1	TRBJ2-3	TRBD2	CATSDPGTSGTDTQYF	TGTGCCACCAGTGATCCCGGGACTAGCGGTACAGATACGCAGTATTTT
.	TRBV7-9	TRBJ1-1	.	CASSLEAGVGTEAFF	TGTGCCAGCAGCTTAGAGGCAGGGGTAGGCACTGAAGCTTTCTTT
.	TRBV7-3	TRBJ2-1	TRBD2	CASSPLAGAGNEQFF	TGTGCCAGCAGCCCACTAGCGGGGGCGGGCAATGAGCAGTTCTTC
.	TRBV6-5	TRBJ1-1	.	CASSLLTTMNTEAFF	TGTGCCAGCAGCCTTCTCACTACAATGAACACTGAAGCTTTCTTT
.	TRBV7-9	TRBJ2-7	.	CASSPLKIAPYEQYF	TGTGCCAGCAGCCCACTGAAAATAGCTCCCTACGAGCAGTACTTC
.	TRBV23-1	TRBJ1-1	.	CARGGISEAFF	TGCGCCAGAGGGGGTATCTCTGAAGCTTTCTTT